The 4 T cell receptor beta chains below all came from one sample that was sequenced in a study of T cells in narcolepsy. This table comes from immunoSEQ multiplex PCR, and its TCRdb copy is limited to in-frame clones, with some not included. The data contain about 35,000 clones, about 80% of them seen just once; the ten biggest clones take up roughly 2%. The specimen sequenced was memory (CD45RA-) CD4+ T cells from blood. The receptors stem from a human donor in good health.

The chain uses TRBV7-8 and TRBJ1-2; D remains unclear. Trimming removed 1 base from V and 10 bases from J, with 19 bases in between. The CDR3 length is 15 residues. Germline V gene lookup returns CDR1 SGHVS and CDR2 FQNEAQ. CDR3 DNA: TGTGCCAGCAGCTTAGGAGGCGGTCCTATCGGAGTCTACACCTTC. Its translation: CASSLGGGPIGVYTF.

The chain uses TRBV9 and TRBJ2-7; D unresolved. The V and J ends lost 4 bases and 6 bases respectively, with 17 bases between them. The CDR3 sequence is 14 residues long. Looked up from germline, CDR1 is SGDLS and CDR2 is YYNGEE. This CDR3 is CASSPQVDRSEQYF. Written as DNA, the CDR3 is TGTGCCAGCAGCCCGCAGGTCGACCGGTCCGAGCAGTACTTC.

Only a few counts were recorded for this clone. The CDR3 sequence: CASSTVMGDTQYF. CDR3 coding DNA: TGTGCCAGTAGTACCGTTATGGGAGATACGCAGTATTTT. The rearrangement uses TRBV19 and TRBJ2-3; no definite D call. The length of the CDR3 is 13 residues. Per germline, CDR1 LNHDA and CDR2 SQIVND (reference sequence). V lost 4 bases to trimming and J lost 5 bases, with 10 bases between them.

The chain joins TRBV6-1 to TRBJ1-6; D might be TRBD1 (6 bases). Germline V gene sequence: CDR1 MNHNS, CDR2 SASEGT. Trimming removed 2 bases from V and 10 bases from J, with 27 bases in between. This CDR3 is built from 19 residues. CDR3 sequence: CASSEFPPLGAGERSPLHF. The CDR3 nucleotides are TGTGCCAGCAGTGAATTCCCGCCCCTGGGCGCAGGGGAAAGGTCACCCCTCCACTTT.